This T cell receptor (beta chain) was profiled in a study of Graves' ophthalmopathy and Graves' hyperthyroidism. Study results and limitations: Discrimination between ophthalmopathy and stable hyperthyroidism by a 13-signature model showed about 86% sensitivity and 75% to 84% specificity.

Transcripts of RNA were the source for amplifying TCR beta CDR3 regions. First-round RT-PCR relied on HTBI primers, and a second-round multiplex PCR came next. TCRdb processed the multiplex PCR reads anew with MiXCR; each CDR3 protein has one entry. The repertoire holds over a million distinct CDR3 sequences, with 35% to 40% as singletons. Trimming left V 8 bases short and J 0 bases short, with 20 bases between. Germline values: CDR1 SGHAT, CDR2 FQNNGV. The CDR3 has 18 residues. A remark on this clonotype: The antigen remains undetermined.

Exclusion criteria comprised other autoimmune diseases, uncontrolled infections, pregnancy or lactation in patients. Diagnostic conclusions were grounded in clinical symptoms, serum thyroxine, TRAb, thyroid ultrasound and orbital computed tomography. The sequenced material came from peripheral blood or thyroid tissue (not recorded which). The sequence came from an adult man with Graves' hyperthyroidism. The genes are TRBV11-2 and TRBJ2-6; TRBD1 might be the D (6 bases). The CDR3 nucleotides are TGTGCCAGCGAACAGGGCGGCCTGGGGGCCTCTGGGGCCAACGTCCTGACTTTC. Amino acids: CASEQGGLGASGANVLTF.